The entry below describes one TCR beta chain. Indicated time point: baseline pretreatment blood. Treatment: 15 Gy SBRT to primary tumor, nephrectomy 4 weeks later. These data are taken from a study of radiation and T cells in renal cell carcinoma. This CDR3 region has 12 residues. V lost 6 bases to trimming and J lost 5 bases, with 11 bases between them. Germline V gives CDR1 MNHEY, CDR2 SVGAGI. Clones were sequenced by immunoSEQ multiplex PCR, and TCRdb holds only the in-frame ones, with some missing. The sample holds 140,000 to 150,000 clones, roughly 90% seen once. This TCR came from a woman aged 70-85 years with renal cell carcinoma. The input for sequencing was blood, taken from a patient whose treatment included radiotherapy and nephrectomy. The chain uses TRBV6-5 and TRBJ2-7, with D possibly being TRBD1 (5 bases). The DNA for the CDR3 is TGTGCCAGCAGCCAGGGTTCCAACGAGCAGTACTTC. It is translated as CASSQGSNEQYF.